Presented here are 20 T cell receptor beta chains from one specimen sequenced in a study of blood T cell repertoires in COVID-19. Profiled with immunoSEQ multiplex PCR; TCRdb holds only in-frame clones, not every one. The data hold under 350,000 clones, with 70% to 90% observed a single time. Source material: PBMCs or T cells enriched from blood (not recorded which). These receptors were obtained from a man under 40 who had recovered from COVID-19.

The V and J genes are TRBV2 and TRBJ2-3; TRBD2 aligns across 7 bases. Germline V gene lookup returns CDR1 SNHLY and CDR2 FYNNEI. CDR3 length: 14 residues. J was trimmed by 1 base and V by 10 bases; bases with no gene match: 8. The CDR3: CATTLAVRTDTQYF. The CDR3 nucleotides read TGTGCCACCACTCTAGCGGTCCGCACAGATACGCAGTATTTT.

In DNA, the CDR3 is TGCGCCAGCAGCAAAACTAGCCCCCCGGTCACAGATACGCAGTATTTT. Amino acid sequence: CASSKTSPPVTDTQYF. This chain links TRBV5-1 with TRBJ2-3, with a possible D match to TRBD2 (6 bases). Germline values: CDR1 SGHRS, CDR2 YFSETQ. V was trimmed by 4 bases and J by 2 bases, leaving 17 bases between them. CDR3 length equals 16 residues.

V is TRBV21-1 and J is TRBJ2-5; the DNA was not compared with TRBD1, the D call given in the table. TRBV21-1 is tagged as a pseudogene. The CDR3 runs to 16 residues. CDR3 residues: CASSKVIRQYQETQYF. In DNA form, the CDR3 reads TGTGCCAGCAGCAAAGTTATCCGCCAGTACCAAGAGACCCAGTACTTC.

This sequence joins TRBV24-1 and TRBJ1-5; 8 bases align to TRBD1. The germline CDR1 and CDR2 sequences are KGHDR and SFDVKD. The junction had 4 bases not matched to a gene; V was cut back by 4 bases and J by 3 bases. The CDR3 has 15 residues. CDR3 coding DNA: TGTGCCACCAGTGACCCGACAGGGGCCAATCAGCCCCAGCATTTT. Its translation: CATSDPTGANQPQHF.

This sequence joins TRBV20-1 and TRBJ1-4; 7 bases agree with TRBD1. Per the germline V gene, CDR1 is DFQATT and CDR2 is SNEGSKA (reference sequence). The CDR3 length is 13 residues. Germline trimming cut 3 bases from V and 13 bases from J; bases unmatched to any gene: 11. Written as DNA, the CDR3 is TGCAGTGCTAGTGACAGGGTGGTCCAGGGACTGTTTTTT. Translating gives CSASDRVVQGLFF.

The chain is built from TRBV5-4 and TRBJ2-5; a possible D gene is TRBD2 (6 bases). The CDR3 runs 14 residues. The V and J ends lost 2 bases and 6 bases respectively, with 14 bases between them. The V gene's germline CDR1 is SGHNT and CDR2 YYREEE (reference sequence). The CDR3 loop reads CASSFGDSQQTQYF. The CDR3 DNA reads TGTGCCAGCAGCTTTGGGGACTCTCAACAGACCCAGTACTTC.

The rearrangement joins TRBV5-1 to TRBJ1-1; D possibly corresponds to TRBD1 (6 bases). V shed 4 bases and J shed 1 base, with 8 bases lying between them. This CDR3 spans 13 amino acids. The germline V gene has CDR1 SGHRS and CDR2 YFSETQ. CDR3 nucleotide sequence: TGCGCCAGCAGCCGCAGGGGGAACACTGAAGCTTTCTTT. Protein product: CASSRRGNTEAFF.

The chain uses TRBV5-4 and TRBJ2-5, with a weak D call TRBD1 (6 bases). Germline values: CDR1 SGHNT, CDR2 YYREEE (reference sequence). V was pared by 4 bases and J by 4 bases, with 14 bases between. The CDR3 runs to 14 residues. The CDR3 loop reads CASSRPGVGETQYF. The CDR3 region has the DNA TGTGCCAGCAGCCGCCCAGGGGTCGGAGAGACCCAGTACTTC.

V usage is TRBV20-1 and J usage is TRBJ2-7; D remains ambiguous. Germline V CDR1 and CDR2: DFQATT, SNEGSKA (reference sequence). The CDR3 is 12 amino acids. The ends were cut back, 3 bases at V and 6 bases at J, with 12 bases in the middle. The CDR3 spells CSASSAWAEQYF. CDR3 in DNA: TGCAGTGCTAGTTCCGCGTGGGCCGAGCAGTACTTC.

This chain links TRBV12-5 with TRBJ1-3; D remains ambiguous. Germline assignment: CDR1 LGHNT and CDR2 FRNRAP. Deletions cut 0 bases from V and 0 bases from J, with 6 bases between. This CDR3 region has 15 residues. CDR3 in amino acids: CASGLVLVSGNTIYF. The DNA for the CDR3 is TGTGCTAGTGGTTTGGTCCTAGTCTCTGGAAACACCATATATTTT.

The rearrangement joins TRBV4-1 to TRBJ2-7; TRBD1 matches at 10 bases. The V gene's germline CDR1 is MGHRA and CDR2 YSYEKL. CDR3 length: 15 residues. Trimming removed 1 base from V and 6 bases from J; junction bases left unmatched: 6. As DNA, the CDR3 is TGCGCCAGCAGCCAAGCCGGGACAGGGGCTGGCGAGCAGTACTTC. Translation gives CASSQAGTGAGEQYF.

The chain has TRBV7-9 and TRBJ2-7, with D perhaps TRBD2 (5 bases). Trimming removed 7 bases at V and 7 bases at J, with 14 bases between. Germline values: CDR1 SEHNR, CDR2 FQNEAQ (reference sequence). The CDR3 is 12 residues long. CDR3 in amino acids: CASTPGEREQYF. CDR3 DNA sequence: TGTGCCAGCACCCCTGGGGAGAGAGAGCAGTACTTC.

V gene TRBV6-5 combines with J gene TRBJ1-2; D perhaps matches TRBD1 (5 bases). The CDR3 is 15 amino acids. The ends were cut back, 6 bases at V and 3 bases at J, with 17 bases in the middle. The germline V gene encodes CDR1 MNHEY and CDR2 SVGAGI. CDR3: CASRARQGRDYGYTF. The CDR3 nucleotides read TGTGCCAGCAGGGCCCGGCAGGGAAGAGACTATGGCTACACCTTC.

This chain joins TRBV5-4 and TRBJ2-5, with 7 bases identical to TRBD1. The CDR3 runs 14 residues. Germline assignment: CDR1 SGHNT and CDR2 YYREEE (reference sequence). V lost 1 base, J lost 5 bases, and 5 bases stayed unmatched. CDR3 DNA sequence: TGTGCCAGCAGCTTGCTGACAGGGTTGGAGACCCAGTACTTC. Translation: CASSLLTGLETQYF. Based on the CDR3 plus reference TRBV5-4 and TRBJ2-5, the full variable domain is ETGVTQSPTHLIKTRGQQVTLRCSSQSGHNTVSWYQQALGQGPQFIFQYYREEENGRGNFPPRFSGLQFPNYSSELNVNALELDDSALYLCASSLLTGLETQYFGPGTRLLVL.

The V gene is TRBV29-1, the J gene TRBJ1-2; possibly TRBD1 for D (5 bases). V was shortened by 7 bases and J by 6 bases, with 12 bases between the two germline ends. The germline CDR1 and CDR2 sequences are SQVTM and ANQGSEA. The length of the CDR3 is 11 residues. CDR3 nucleotide sequence: TGCAGCGGCGGACAACAGGATGGCTACACCTTC. Amino acid sequence: CSGGQQDGYTF.

J is TRBJ2-7 and V is TRBV4-2, with 7 bases lining up with TRBD1. With V trimmed by 2 bases and J by 5 bases, 3 bases remained unmatched. The CDR3 sequence is 13 residues long. Germline V gene lookup returns CDR1 LGHNA and CDR2 YNFKEQ. For the CDR3, the DNA is TGTGCCAGCAGCCAAACAGGGGTCGACGAGCAGTACTTC. It translates to CASSQTGVDEQYF.

This sequence joins TRBV5-1 and TRBJ2-3, with 10 bases lining up with TRBD2. J was trimmed by 2 bases and V by 4 bases; bases with no gene match: 7. CDR3 length: 16 residues. Germline CDR1 reads SGHRS; CDR2 reads YFSETQ. The CDR3 DNA follows: TGCGCCAGCAGCCGATTACTAGCGGGATCCACAGATACGCAGTATTTT. It yields the protein CASSRLLAGSTDTQYF.

The chain recombines TRBV5-1 with TRBJ2-2; D is perhaps TRBD2 (5 bases). With 2 bases removed from V and 6 bases from J, the gap between germline ends came to 14 bases. The germline CDR1 and CDR2 sequences are SGHRS and YFSETQ. The CDR3 loop spans 15 amino acids. The CDR3 bases are TGCGCCAGCAGCTTCTCGAGGGATGGGGCCGGGGAGCTGTTTTTT. Encoded protein: CASSFSRDGAGELFF. Full variable domain (rest looked up from reference TRBV5-1 and TRBJ2-2): KAGVTQTPRYLIKTRGQQVTLSCSPISGHRSVSWYQQTPGQGLQFLFEYFSETQRNKGNFPGRFSGRQFSNSRSEMNVSTLELGDSALYLCASSFSRDGAGELFFGEGSRLTVL.

The chain has TRBV6-5 and TRBJ1-3; TRBD1 matches 10 bases. From germline, CDR1 is MNHEY and CDR2 SVGAGI. V shed 7 bases, J shed 7 bases, and the junction held 7 bases outside the gene matches. This CDR3 has 14 amino acids. Written as DNA, the CDR3 is TGTGCCAGCAATCGACAGGGGGCCGGGAACACCATATATTTT. Amino acids: CASNRQGAGNTIYF.

This clone was detected once. The genes are TRBV11-3 and TRBJ2-6, with 7 bases lining up with TRBD1. Germline CDR1 SGHNT, CDR2 YENEEA. The trim removed 4 bases at V and 1 base at J, leaving 13 bases unmatched. This CDR3 contains 19 residues. CDR3 in DNA: TGTGCCAGCAGCTCCCACAGGGGTAAAGTGGGATCTGGGGCCAACGTCCTGACTTTC. Amino acids: CASSSHRGKVGSGANVLTF.